The subject of this entry is one T cell receptor (beta chain). This sample is drawn from a study of PD-L1 blockade in urothelial cancer. As for the study in general: The patients had undergone anywhere from 0 to 3 prior chemotherapy regimens. It was at 3 weeks (second dose) and 6 weeks after treatment start that blood was analyzed.

The assay was immunoSEQ multiplex PCR, and TCRdb's table has in-frame clones only and misses some. The table includes roughly 40,000 clones, about four fifths detected once. Sample contribution per patient ranged from 1 to 8, covering pretreatment and on-treatment. The ends were cut back, 1 base at V and 5 bases at J, with 17 bases in the middle. The CDR3 is 16 residues long. Germline loops: CDR1 SGHAT, CDR2 FQNNGV. J is TRBJ2-5 and V is TRBV11-2; tentative D call: TRBD1 (6 bases). Sample: PBMCs, taken around atezolizumab (anti-PD-L1) treatment. This clonotype was sampled from a man in his sixties with urothelial cancer. CDR3 DNA: TGTGCCAGCAGCTTAGGTGTTAGCCCGAGGGGGGAGACCCAGTACTTC. Its protein is CASSLGVSPRGETQYF.